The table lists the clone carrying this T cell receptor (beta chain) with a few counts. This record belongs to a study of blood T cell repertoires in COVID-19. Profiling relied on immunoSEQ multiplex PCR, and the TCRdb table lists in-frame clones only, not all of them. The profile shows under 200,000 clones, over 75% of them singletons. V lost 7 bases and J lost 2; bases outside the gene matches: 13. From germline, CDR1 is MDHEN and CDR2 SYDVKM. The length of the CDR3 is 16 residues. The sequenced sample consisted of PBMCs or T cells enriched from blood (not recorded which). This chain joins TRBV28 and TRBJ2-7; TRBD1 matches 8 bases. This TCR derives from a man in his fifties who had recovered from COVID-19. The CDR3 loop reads CASIPPRTGFPYEQYF. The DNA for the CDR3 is TGTGCCAGCATCCCACCCCGGACAGGGTTCCCCTACGAGCAGTACTTC.